This TCR beta chain was documented in a study of T cell responses to AZD1222 COVID-19 vaccine. Study summary: Second-dose groups at about 4 or about 12 weeks were pooled. Points from the study as a whole: At baseline, just a handful of AZD1222 recipients tested seropositive. Reportedly, nearly half of unique spike TCRs recognized epitopes outside B.1.351/B.1.1.7 mutations. Vaccination with two AZD1222 doses was followed by a rise in Spike-specific TCR breadth and depth.

Germline CDR1 SGHNT, CDR2 YYREEE (reference sequence). The CDR3 runs to 15 residues. V was pared by 0 bases and J by 6 bases, with 12 bases between. Concerning this clone itself: Its antigen is not identified.

This table comes from immunoSEQ multiplex PCR, and its TCRdb copy is limited to in-frame clones, with some not included. The sample lists over 45,000 clones; around 86% were seen once. The source is an adult in good health. This sequence joins TRBV5-4 and TRBJ2-2; D could derive from TRBD1 or TRBD2 (5 bases each). This specimen consisted of peripheral blood, obtained on day 0 of AZD1222 vaccination. The CDR3 reads CASSLVSPGPGELFF. The DNA of the CDR3 is TGTGCCAGCAGCTTGGTCAGTCCGGGGCCCGGGGAGCTGTTTTTT.